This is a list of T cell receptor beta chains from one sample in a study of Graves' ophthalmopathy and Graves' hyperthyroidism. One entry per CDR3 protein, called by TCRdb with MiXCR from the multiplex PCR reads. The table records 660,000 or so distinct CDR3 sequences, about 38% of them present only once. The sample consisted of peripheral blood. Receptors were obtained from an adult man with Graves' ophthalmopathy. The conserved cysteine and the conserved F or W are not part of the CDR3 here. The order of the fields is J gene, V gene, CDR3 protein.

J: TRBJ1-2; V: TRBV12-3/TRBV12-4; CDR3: ASSLGPTYYGYT
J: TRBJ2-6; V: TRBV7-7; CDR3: ASSPEFGSNVLT
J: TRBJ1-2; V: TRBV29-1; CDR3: SSRTDNYGYT
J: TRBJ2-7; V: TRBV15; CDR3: ATSSRTGGTSSEQY
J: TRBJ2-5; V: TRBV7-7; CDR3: ASSPGLAVQETQY
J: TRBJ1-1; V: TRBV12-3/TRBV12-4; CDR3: ASSGGIEAF
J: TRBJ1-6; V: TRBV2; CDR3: ASTSAIYNSPLH
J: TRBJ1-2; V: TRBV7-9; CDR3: ASSLRSGGTDGYT
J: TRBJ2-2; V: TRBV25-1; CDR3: ASTSGNTGELF
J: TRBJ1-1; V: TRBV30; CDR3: AWIVPMNTEAF
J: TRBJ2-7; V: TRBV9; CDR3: ASSVDGGDEQY
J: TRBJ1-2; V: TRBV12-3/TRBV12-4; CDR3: AILGAGRNGYT
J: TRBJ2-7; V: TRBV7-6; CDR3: ASSQIPAGSYEQY
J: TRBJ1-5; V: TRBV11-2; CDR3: ASSPTGARNQPQH
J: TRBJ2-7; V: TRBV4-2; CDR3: ASSQGTVYEQY
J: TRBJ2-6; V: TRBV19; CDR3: ASSYRERGTEA
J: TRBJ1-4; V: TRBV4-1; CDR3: ASSSLGGTNEKLF
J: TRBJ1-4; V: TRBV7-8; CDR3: ASSAGQRLGKLF
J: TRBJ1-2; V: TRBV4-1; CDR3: ASSQEVTRSGYGYT
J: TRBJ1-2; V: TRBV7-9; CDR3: ASSVDWDRVSDGYT
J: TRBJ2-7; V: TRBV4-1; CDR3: ASSQALDRRLYEQY
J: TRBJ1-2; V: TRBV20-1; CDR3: SARVQGGTYGYT
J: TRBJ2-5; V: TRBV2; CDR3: ASSEPGVGAETQY
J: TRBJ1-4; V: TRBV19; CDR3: AWRWLGRNEKLF
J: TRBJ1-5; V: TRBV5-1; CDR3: ASSLAGLKRNQPQH
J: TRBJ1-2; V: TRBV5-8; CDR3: ASSLAWQGGAGYT
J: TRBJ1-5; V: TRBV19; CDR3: ASRGDRAYSNQPQH
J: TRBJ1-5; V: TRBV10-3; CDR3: ASSKGGVGQPQH
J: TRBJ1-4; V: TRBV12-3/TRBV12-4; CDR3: ASGLGTGGGLNEKLF